This TCR beta chain came from a study of post-analysis software for immune sequencing data. Study results and limitations: There was significantly lower normalized Chao1 diversity in multiple sclerosis patients than in controls. Patients carried roughly 5 TRBV segments more frequently than controls did, and TRBV5-6, TRBV5-1 and TRBV20-1 were among them.

V was pared by 10 bases and J by 4 bases, with 16 bases between. This CDR3 comprises 13 residues. Germline-derived CDR1 and CDR2 are ENHRY and SYGVKD. TCR beta cDNA libraries included unique molecular identifiers. Some 500,000 cDNA molecules were recovered from an input of roughly 0.85 to 10 million T cells. A single record per CDR3 protein comes from TCRdb applying MiXCR to the PCR reads. The data contain roughly 430,000 distinct CDR3 sequences, about 39% of them singletons. Concerning this clonotype itself: Its antigen is unknown.

This rearrangement joins TRBV10-3 to TRBJ1-2, with D possibly TRBD1 on 5 matching bases. This TCR was sampled from a girl under 10 years old with multiple sclerosis. Specimen: blood. CDR3: CARRAGYGYGYTF. The CDR3 region has the DNA TGTGCCAGGCGCGCAGGGTATGGCTATGGCTACACCTTC.